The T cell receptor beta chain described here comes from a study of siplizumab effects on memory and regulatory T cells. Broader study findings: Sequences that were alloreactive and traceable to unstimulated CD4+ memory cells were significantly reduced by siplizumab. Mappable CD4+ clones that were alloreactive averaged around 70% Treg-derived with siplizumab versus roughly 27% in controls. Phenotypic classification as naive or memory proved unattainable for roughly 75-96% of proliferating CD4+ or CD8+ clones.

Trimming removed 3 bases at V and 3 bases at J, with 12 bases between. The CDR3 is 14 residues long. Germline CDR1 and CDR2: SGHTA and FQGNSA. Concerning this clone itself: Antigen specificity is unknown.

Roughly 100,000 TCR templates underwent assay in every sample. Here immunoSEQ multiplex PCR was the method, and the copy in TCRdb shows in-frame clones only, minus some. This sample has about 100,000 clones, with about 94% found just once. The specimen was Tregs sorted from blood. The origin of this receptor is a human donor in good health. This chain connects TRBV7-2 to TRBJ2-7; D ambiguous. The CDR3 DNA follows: TGTGCCAGCAGCTTGGAGTTCCTGAACTACGAGCAGTACTTC. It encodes CASSLEFLNYEQYF.